The 20 T cell receptor beta chains below were found in one sample sequenced in a study of T-cell memory formation after mild COVID-19. One entry per CDR3 protein results from TCRdb running MiXCR on the 5' RACE reads. Of 80,000 to 90,000 distinct CDR3 sequences in the sample, about 23% were seen once. The sample consisted of PBMCs or a T cell subset sorted from them (not recorded which). The receptor set was obtained from a man aged 18 to 30 who had mild COVID-19 (a few samples of this study predate the infection). Cell type and time point are not known.

This clonotype was seen a handful of times. The chain joins TRBV12-5 to TRBJ2-3; possibly TRBD1 or TRBD2 for D (6 bases each). The CDR3 sequence is 16 residues long. Per germline, CDR1 LGHNT and CDR2 FRNRAP. Trimming took 3 bases from V and 0 from J, leaving 13 bases between them. The CDR3, as DNA: TGTGCTAGTGGTTTTTGGGGGGCATCCAGCACAGATACGCAGTATTTT. This encodes CASGFWGASSTDTQYF.

The chain couples TRBV7-2 to TRBJ2-1, with no clear D. Deletions cut 5 bases from V and 7 bases from J, with 15 bases between. The germline V gene has CDR1 SGHTA and CDR2 FQGNSA. The CDR3 spans 14 residues. This chain's CDR3 is CASSRTDGRNEQFF. The CDR3 bases are TGTGCCAGCAGCCGCACGGACGGTAGGAATGAGCAGTTCTTC. Full variable domain (remainder filled in from reference TRBV7-2 and TRBJ2-1): GAGVSQSPSNKVTEKGKDVELRCDPISGHTALYWYRQSLGQGLEFLIYFQGNSAPDKSGLPSDRFSAERTGGSVSTLTIQRTQQEDSAVYLCASSRTDGRNEQFFGPGTRLTVL.

This clonotype came up a few times. The chain uses TRBV6-2 or TRBV6-3 and TRBJ1-2; no clear D. V dropped 8 bases and J dropped 5 bases, with 15 bases sitting between them. The CDR3 extends over 13 amino acids. Germline V CDR1 and CDR2: MNHEY, SVGEGT. As DNA, the CDR3 is TGTGCCAGCGGATATCGGACGGAATATGGCTACACCTTC. It codes for CASGYRTEYGYTF.

This clonotype was picked up a small number of times. V gene TRBV7-9 combines with J gene TRBJ2-7; the D is unclear. Germline assignment: CDR1 SEHNR and CDR2 FQNEAQ (reference sequence). Deletions cut 3 bases from V and 6 bases from J, with 12 bases between. This CDR3 has 13 residues. The CDR3 reads CASSFSEQPEQYV. CDR3 DNA sequence: TGTGCCAGCAGCTTTAGTGAACAGCCCGAGCAGTACGTC.

There are a few counts of this clonotype. The CDR3 sequence is CASSLDSGPYEQYV. CDR3 DNA sequence: TGTGCCAGCAGCTTAGATTCGGGCCCCTACGAGCAGTACGTC. The J gene is TRBJ2-7, the V gene TRBV11-2; D remains ambiguous. Trimming took 0 bases from V and 2 from J, leaving 8 bases between them. Germline CDR1 and CDR2: SGHAT and FQNNGV. The CDR3 sequence is 14 residues long.

This clonotype was recorded a few times. The rearrangement uses TRBV28 and TRBJ1-1, with 8 bases that match TRBD1. The CDR3 spans 14 residues. Losses at the gene ends were 4 bases for V and 3 bases for J; bases not matched to a gene: 4. Germline CDR1 and CDR2: MDHEN and SYDVKM. The CDR3 DNA reads as TGTGCCAGCAGTTCCAGGGGGCCCTACACTGAAGCTTTCTTT. This encodes CASSSRGPYTEAFF.

This clonotype was observed a few times. The gene calls are TRBV11-2 and TRBJ1-1, with D unclear. This CDR3 contains 16 residues. Germline V gives CDR1 SGHAT, CDR2 FQNNGV. V lost 5 bases to trimming and J lost 5 bases, with 21 bases between them. CDR3 DNA: TGTGCCAGCAGCCGACCCATCGACACCCTGGGGACTGAAGCTTTCTTT. It specifies CASSRPIDTLGTEAFF.

This clonotype was picked up a small number of times. The chain carries TRBV4-3 and TRBJ2-3; tentative D call: TRBD2 (5 bases). The CDR3 runs to 16 residues. V lost 0 bases and J lost 2, with 12 bases in between. Germline loops: CDR1 LGHNA, CDR2 YSLEER. The CDR3 here is CASSQDPVLDTDTQYF. CDR3 nucleotides: TGCGCCAGCAGCCAAGATCCTGTACTAGACACAGATACGCAGTATTTT.

This clonotype was seen more than once but under ten times. A much larger clonotype is one base distant, so this may be a read error. The V gene is TRBV7-9, the J gene TRBJ1-1, with no clear D. CDR1 is SEHNR, CDR2 FQNEAQ, per germline (reference sequence). The V gene lost 3 bases and the J gene lost 7 bases, with 6 bases spanning the gap. CDR3 length equals 11 residues. CDR3 sequence reads: CASSLGIEAFF. CDR3 bases: TGTGCCAGCAGCTTGGGGATTGAAGCTTTCTTT.

The CDR3 protein is CASSQDWAGLPGAFF. Written as DNA, the CDR3 is TGCGCCAGCAGCCAAGATTGGGCAGGGCTCCCAGGAGCTTTCTTT. This sequence joins TRBV4-3 and TRBJ1-1, with D maybe TRBD1 (5 bases). With 0 bases removed from V and 10 bases from J, the gap between germline ends came to 18 bases. Per germline, CDR1 LGHNA and CDR2 YSLEER. This CDR3 has 15 amino acids.

This clonotype was seen more than once but under ten times. This chain links TRBV28 with TRBJ1-1; tentatively, D is TRBD1 (6 bases). The V end lost 8 bases, the J end lost 4 bases, and 14 bases lay between the germline ends. Looked up from germline, CDR1 is MDHEN and CDR2 is SYDVKM. The CDR3 totals 13 residues. CDR3 DNA sequence: TGTGCCAGCCTCCAGGGGCGGACCACTGAAGCTTTCTTT. This sequence encodes CASLQGRTTEAFF.

The chain employs TRBV3-1 and TRBJ1-5, with a tentative D call TRBD1 (6 bases). Germline CDR1 and CDR2: LGHDT and YNNKEL (reference sequence). The CDR3 extends over 13 amino acids. Between the trimmed V and J ends, which lost 6 bases and 4 bases, there was a span of 10 bases. The CDR3 bases are TGTGCCAGCAGTCCGGACAGAAATCAGCCCCAGCATTTT. It codes for CASSPDRNQPQHF. Using reference TRBV3-1 and TRBJ1-5 for the parts outside the CDR3, the full variable domain is DTAVSQTPKYLVTQMGNDKSIKCEQNLGHDTMYWYKQDSKKFLKIMFSYNNKELIINETVPNRFSPKSPDKAHLNLHINSLELGDSAVYFCASSPDRNQPQHFGDGTRLSIL.

The chain has TRBV20-1 and TRBJ1-1; 7 positions match TRBD1. V lost 6 bases and J lost 6; bases outside the gene matches: 4. Germline V gene sequence: CDR1 DFQATT, CDR2 SNEGSKA (reference sequence). The CDR3 length is 11 residues. In DNA form, the CDR3 reads TGCAGTGCAAGACAGGGCGCTGAAGCTTTCTTT. Translated: CSARQGAEAFF.

This clonotype came up a few times. This chain links TRBV4-1 with TRBJ2-5; tentatively, D is TRBD1 (7 bases). Looked up from germline, CDR1 is MGHRA and CDR2 is YSYEKL. This CDR3 contains 15 residues. The V end lost 5 bases, the J end lost 3 bases, and 16 bases lay between the germline ends. CDR3: CASSALPRGEETQYF. In DNA, the CDR3 is TGCGCCAGCAGCGCACTTCCCAGGGGGGAAGAGACCCAGTACTTC.

This clonotype was counted between two and nine times. This chain links TRBV10-3 with TRBJ2-7; no clear D. The germline V gene has CDR1 ENHRY and CDR2 SYGVKD. The CDR3 is 14 amino acids. Trimming took 4 bases from V and 0 from J, leaving 10 bases between them. CDR3 sequence (DNA): TGTGCCATCAGTGGTGGCGATAGCTCCTACGAGCAGTACTTC. Protein product: CAISGGDSSYEQYF.

The rearrangement links TRBV9 to TRBJ1-3, with TRBD1 matching 7 bases. The germline CDR1 and CDR2 sequences are SGDLS and YYNGEE. CDR3 length: 15 amino acids. J lost 0 bases, V lost 4 bases, and 4 bases had no gene match. The CDR3 DNA reads TGTGCCAGCAGCCCCCAGGGGGGCTCTGGAAACACCATATATTTT. Translation: CASSPQGGSGNTIYF.

The rearrangement uses TRBV6-2 or TRBV6-3 and TRBJ2-3, with 11 bases aligning to TRBD2. CDR3 length equals 15 residues. The V gene's germline CDR1 is MNHEY and CDR2 SVGEGT. With 8 bases clipped from V and 0 bases from J, the junction kept 4 bases outside the gene matches. Here the CDR3 reads CASEGLAESTDTQYF. CDR3 nucleotides: TGTGCCAGCGAGGGACTAGCGGAGAGCACAGATACGCAGTATTTT.

The chain combines TRBV29-1 with TRBJ2-7; 8 bases agree with TRBD1. CDR3 length: 14 residues. CDR1 and CDR2 (germline): SQVTM, ANQGSEA. J lost 3 bases, V lost 3 bases, and 7 bases had no gene match. In DNA, the CDR3 is TGCAGCGTTGAGGGCCCGACAGGGGACTACGAGCAGTACTTC. The encoded protein is CSVEGPTGDYEQYF.

The chain recombines TRBV6-6 with TRBJ2-3, with D unclear. The V end lost 2 bases, the J end lost 6 bases, and 12 bases lay between the germline ends. Germline V gene lookup returns CDR1 MNHNY and CDR2 SVGAGI (reference sequence). This CDR3 has 14 residues. The CDR3 DNA sequence: TGTGCCAGCAGTTACCCACGGGCAAGGGATACGCAGTATTTT. It codes for CASSYPRARDTQYF.

The CDR3 loop is CASQQARGPLTEAFF. The DNA of the CDR3 is TGCGCCAGCCAGCAGGCTCGGGGGCCGTTGACTGAAGCTTTCTTT. This rearrangement joins TRBV5-1 to TRBJ1-1, with TRBD1 as a possible D gene (6 bases). Trimming removed 7 bases from V and 5 bases from J, with 21 bases in between. In germline, CDR1 is SGHRS, CDR2 YFSETQ. CDR3 length: 15 amino acids. Complete variable domain (other parts from reference TRBV5-1 and TRBJ1-1): KAGVTQTPRYLIKTRGQQVTLSCSPISGHRSVSWYQQTPGQGLQFLFEYFSETQRNKGNFPGRFSGRQFSNSRSEMNVSTLELGDSALYLCASQQARGPLTEAFFGQGTRLTVV.